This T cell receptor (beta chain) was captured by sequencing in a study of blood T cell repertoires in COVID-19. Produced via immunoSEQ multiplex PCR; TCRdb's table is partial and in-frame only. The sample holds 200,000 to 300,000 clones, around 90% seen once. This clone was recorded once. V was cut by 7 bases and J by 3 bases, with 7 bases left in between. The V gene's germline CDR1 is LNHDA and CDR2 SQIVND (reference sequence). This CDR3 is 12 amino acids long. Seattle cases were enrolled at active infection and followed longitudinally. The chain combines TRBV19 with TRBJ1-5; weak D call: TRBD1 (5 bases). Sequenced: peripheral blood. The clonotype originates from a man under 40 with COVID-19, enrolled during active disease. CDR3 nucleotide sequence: TGTGCCAGTACAGGGTACAATCAGCCCCAGCATTTT. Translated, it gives CASTGYNQPQHF.